This T cell receptor (beta chain) stems from a study of neoadjuvant anti-PD-1 for oral cavity cancer. Study-wide context: Most patients had three to four biweekly doses of 3 mg/kg nivolumab before resection. Study-wide points: Higher pretreatment Treg/Th17 ratios tracked higher pretreatment blood clonality.

Some clones are missing from TCRdb's copy, which holds only in-frame ones; the method was immunoSEQ multiplex PCR. The sample contains around 62,000 clones, 65% to 85% of which appear only once. This clone was picked up a small number of times. Its antigen is undetermined. CDR3 length: 15 residues. CDR1 is MNHNY, CDR2 SVGAGI, per germline (reference sequence). Unmatched junction bases numbered 9, after V lost 7 bases and J lost 5 bases. Patients were newly diagnosed with stage II-IVA oral cavity squamous cell carcinoma without prior systemic or radiation treatment. PBMCs were not maintained or expanded in culture before analysis.

Material: PBMCs, obtained before nivolumab (anti-PD-1) treatment. The V call is TRBV6-6, the J call TRBJ1-5; 9 bases line up with TRBD1. This receptor was identified in a person between 35 and 79 years old with oral cavity squamous cell carcinoma. CDR3 in DNA: TGTGCCAGCACAGGAGGTTACAGGGGGCATCAGCCCCAGCATTTT. Translating gives CASTGGYRGHQPQHF.